This T cell receptor beta chain was sequenced for a study of blood T cell repertoires in COVID-19. Some clones are missing from TCRdb's copy, which holds only in-frame ones; the method was immunoSEQ multiplex PCR. The sample contains a few hundred thousand clones, 85% of which appear only once. CDR1 and CDR2 (germline): MDHEN, SYDVKM. The V and J ends lost 3 bases and 0 bases respectively, with 9 bases between them. The CDR3 totals 14 residues. This TCR came from a woman younger than 30 with acute or convalescent COVID-19. Input material: peripheral blood. The chain is built from TRBV28 and TRBJ2-7; D is undetermined. CDR3 protein: CASSFGLDSYEQYF. The CDR3 DNA sequence: TGTGCCAGCAGTTTTGGGCTCGACTCCTACGAGCAGTACTTC.